This is a list of T cell receptor beta chains from one sample in a study of T cells after posttransplantation cyclophosphamide. The assay was immunoSEQ multiplex PCR, and TCRdb's table has in-frame clones only and misses some. The table records approximately 3,900 clones, roughly 65% of them present only once. The sequenced material came from memory CD8+ T cells sorted from blood. The receptors come from a man in his fifties or sixties. Both conserved end residues are trimmed from each CDR3. Clone size is shown for a subset of rows, as once, few, many or a class of expanded clone.

V gene	CDR3 length	clone size	J gene	CDR3 protein
TRBV11-2	13	NA	TRBJ1-1	ASSLGRGLGTEAF
TRBV9	14	NA	TRBJ2-2	ASSVGGEEVSGELF
TRBV5-1	17	NA	TRBJ1-1	ASSLGSIQDRGQVTEAF
TRBV19	12	NA	TRBJ1-1	ASSIPAGGPPAF
TRBV2	11	NA	TRBJ2-7	ASTQTGDNEQY
TRBV2	12	once	TRBJ1-6	ASKERVYNSPLH
TRBV6-1	13	once	TRBJ2-4	ASSVFGELQNIQY
TRBV30	10	NA	TRBJ2-3	AWSYYRDTQY
TRBV10-1	16	NA	TRBJ2-3	ASSDLAGGPLSTDTQY
TRBV27	11	NA	TRBJ1-1	ASSLGQGSEAF
TRBV30	13	once	TRBJ2-7	AWSAGRGPYYEQY
TRBV4-1	13	NA	TRBJ2-6	ASSLSGTGANVLT
TRBV5-4	11	NA	TRBJ1-2	ASSSHRVYGYT
TRBV19	11	NA	TRBJ2-1	ASRVAGSYEQF
TRBV25-1	16	NA	TRBJ2-3	ASSEWGLAGDSGDTQY
TRBV6-5	11	NA	TRBJ2-1	ASSSGLLDEQF
TRBV11-2	15	once	TRBJ2-3	ASSFSPQGGGTDTQY
TRBV6-5	13	NA	TRBJ1-1	ASSPSPRVNTEAF
TRBV4-3	13	NA	TRBJ2-5	ASSQRQGFQETQY
TRBV9	11	few	TRBJ1-4	ASSVTSGKKLF
TRBV7-6	14	NA	TRBJ2-5	ASSPGIAGAVETQY
TRBV6-5	12	NA	TRBJ2-1	ASSPSSATDEQF
TRBV4-1	15	NA	TRBJ2-7	ASSQGGTGEVIHEQY
TRBV2	9	NA	TRBJ1-2	AIGGAFGYT
TRBV6-1	11	NA	TRBJ2-7	ASSDLLHYEQY
TRBV9	14	NA	TRBJ2-3	ASSVLAGGPADTQY
TRBV11-3	13	few	TRBJ2-7	ASSWGGGPSYEQY
TRBV19	10	few	TRBJ1-1	ASSLQYTEAF
TRBV6-6	11	NA	TRBJ2-1	ASSYLGTVEQF
TRBV19	12	few	TRBJ2-7	ASSPSGGAYEQY
TRBV9	14	few	TRBJ2-3	ASSVTPQYLTDTQY
TRBV4-1	13	few	TRBJ1-3	ASSQDPGAGNTIY
TRBV29-1	8	NA	TRBJ2-7	SVGEYEQY
TRBV11-3	13	NA	TRBJ1-1	ASSPRTGGSAEAF
TRBV27	11	NA	TRBJ2-7	ASSFTGGYEQY
TRBV6-1	12	NA	TRBJ2-7	ASKTAGGSYEQY